One and the same sample provided the 27 T cell receptor beta chains below, sequenced in a study of CD8 T cells in ankylosing spondylitis (dated by TCRdb to 2016 to 2017). Receptors were amplified or captured by 5' RACE. Sequencing took place on an Illumina HiSeq 2500. TCRdb cleaned the public reads at Q25 with fastp, built clones with MiXCR and kept in-frame beta chains. Every entry covers one CDR3 protein and lists the most common genes and DNA from its rows. The sample records around 210,000 distinct CDR3 sequences, under 8.5% of which are singletons. The ten largest clones add up to around 4.9% of the sample. Sequencing was carried out using blood, either unsorted or a sorted T cell fraction (not recorded which). These receptors were obtained from a female donor with ankylosing spondylitis or in good health (not recorded which).

In this sample, this clonotype turned up many times. The genes are TRBV25-1 and TRBJ2-2; D perhaps matches TRBD1 (6 bases). V lost 6 bases and J lost 2, with 13 bases in between. The CDR3 has 15 amino acids. Looked up from germline, CDR1 is MGHDK and CDR2 is SYGVNS. CDR3 amino acids: CASRVTGFNTGELFF. CDR3 bases: TGTGCCAGCAGGGTAACAGGGTTCAACACCGGGGAGCTGTTTTTT.

This clonotype was counted ten times or more. The chain uses TRBV12-3 or TRBV12-4 and TRBJ2-7, with TRBD1 matching over 9 bases. The CDR3 loop spans 13 amino acids. J was trimmed by 3 bases and V by 6 bases; bases with no gene match: 3. The CDR3: CASRGQGNYEQYF. In DNA form, the CDR3 reads TGTGCCAGCAGGGGACAGGGAAACTACGAGCAGTACTTC.

This clonotype was found many times. The chain combines TRBV9 with TRBJ2-2; TRBD2 matches at 7 bases. The germline gives CDR1 SGDLS, CDR2 YYNGEE. J was trimmed by 4 bases and V by 1 base; bases with no gene match: 16. The CDR3 spans 19 residues. The CDR3 reads CASSVQILRGGIGTGELFF. Here the CDR3 DNA reads TGTGCCAGCAGCGTACAAATTCTACGGGGAGGGATCGGCACCGGGGAGCTGTTTTTT.

The genes are TRBV7-9 and TRBJ2-7; D gene uncertain. The V gene's germline CDR1 is SEHNR and CDR2 FQNEAQ (reference sequence). This CDR3 has 14 amino acids. Trimming shortened V by 7 bases and J by 6 bases, and 19 bases separated the two germline ends. CDR3 sequence reads: CASILGDSPREQYF. The CDR3 nucleotides read TGTGCCAGCATCCTCGGCGACTCTCCCCGCGAGCAGTACTTC. Full variable domain (outside the CDR3, taken from reference TRBV7-9 and TRBJ2-7): DTGVSQNPRHKITKRGQNVTFRCDPISEHNRLYWYRQTLGQGPEFLTYFQNEAQLEKSRLLSDRFSAERPKGSFSTLEIQRTEQGDSAMYLCASILGDSPREQYFGPGTRLTVT.

This clonotype was picked up many times. The V call is TRBV5-1, the J call TRBJ2-1; 13 bases agree with TRBD2. Trimming cost V 3 bases and J 2 bases; bases outside gene matches: 8. This CDR3 comprises 18 residues. The germline V gene has CDR1 SGHRS and CDR2 YFSETQ. The CDR3 loop is CASSSGRTSGSAYNEQFF. For the CDR3, the DNA is TGCGCCAGCAGCTCAGGGAGGACTAGCGGGAGTGCCTACAATGAGCAGTTCTTC.

This clonotype was seen repeatedly, ten times or more. The genes are TRBV3-1 and TRBJ2-7; 10 bases match TRBD2. The CDR3 runs 18 residues. With V trimmed by 3 bases and J by 0 bases, 11 bases remained unmatched. From germline, CDR1 is LGHDT and CDR2 YNNKEL (reference sequence). The CDR3 bases are TGTGCCAGCAGCCACCCCTTAGGTAGCGGGAGGAGCTCCTACGAGCAGTACTTC. It codes for CASSHPLGSGRSSYEQYF.

This clonotype showed up just a few times. This rearrangement joins TRBV6-1 to TRBJ1-5, with 8 nucleotides matching TRBD1. J gave up 9 bases and V 6 bases, and 13 bases lay outside the gene matches. The CDR3 runs to 15 residues. Germline CDR1 is MNHNS and CDR2 is SASEGT. As DNA, the CDR3 is TGTGCCAGCAGAACCGGGACAGGTACCATATGGCCCCAGCATTTT. Translating gives CASRTGTGTIWPQHF.

Regarding this clonotype: A much larger clone is a single base away; this may be a read error. V gene TRBV12-3 or TRBV12-4 combines with J gene TRBJ1-5; D call uncertain. CDR3 length equals 14 residues. The V end was cut by 5 bases, the J end by 3 bases, with 11 bases between. The CDR3 region is CASSPRHDNQPQHF. In DNA form, the CDR3 reads TGTGCCAGCAGTCCCCGACATGACAATCAGCCCCAGCATTTT.

This clonotype occurred many times. V and J are TRBV6-1 and TRBJ1-6; the D is unclear. The CDR3 runs to 15 residues. V dropped 1 base and J dropped 10 bases, with 14 bases sitting between them. Germline V gene sequence: CDR1 MNHNS, CDR2 SASEGT. The CDR3 region is CASSEGPGGRSPLHF. The CDR3 coding sequence is TGTGCCAGCAGTGAAGGGCCCGGAGGAAGGTCACCCCTCCACTTT.

This clonotype was recorded many times. The chain couples TRBV29-1 to TRBJ1-5, with 7 bases that match TRBD1. The CDR3 runs 13 residues. Germline CDR1 SQVTM, CDR2 ANQGSEA. The trim removed 3 bases at V and 4 bases at J, leaving 3 bases unmatched. The CDR3 here is CSVDPGGNQPQHF. DNA for the CDR3: TGCAGCGTTGACCCAGGGGGTAATCAGCCCCAGCATTTT.

The sample holds many counts of this clonotype. The rearrangement links TRBV7-3 to TRBJ2-1, with 8 bases fitting TRBD2. Germline V gives CDR1 SGHTA, CDR2 FQGTGA. Losses at the gene ends were 6 bases for V and 10 bases for J; bases not matched to a gene: 5. The CDR3 is 12 residues long. The CDR3 protein is CASSHSGKEQFF. As DNA, the CDR3 is TGTGCCAGCAGTCATAGCGGGAAAGAGCAGTTCTTC.

This clonotype was seen ten or more times. The CDR3 spells CASSQDRSGYSNQPQHF. The CDR3 bases are TGCGCCAGCAGCCAAGATCGTTCGGGGTATAGCAATCAGCCCCAGCATTTT. The V call is TRBV4-3, the J call TRBJ1-5; D unclear. Trimming removed 0 bases at V and 0 bases at J, with 12 bases between. The CDR3 totals 17 residues. Germline CDR1 and CDR2: LGHNA and YSLEER.

This clonotype was found many times. As DNA, the CDR3 is TGCGCCAGCAGCCAAGGGAGAAGTGAGACAGATACGCAGTATTTT. Residues: CASSQGRSETDTQYF. V gene TRBV5-1 combines with J gene TRBJ2-3; D possibly corresponds to TRBD2 (5 bases). The ends were cut back, 4 bases at V and 3 bases at J, with 15 bases in the middle. Germline CDR1 and CDR2: SGHRS and YFSETQ. This CDR3 contains 15 residues.

The rearrangement uses TRBV19 and TRBJ2-1; 7 bases line up with TRBD2. The CDR3 length is 14 residues. With V trimmed by 3 bases and J by 7 bases, 6 bases remained unmatched. The V gene's germline CDR1 is LNHDA and CDR2 SQIVND (reference sequence). The CDR3 region has the DNA TGTGCCAGTAGTATCTTGCGGGAGAGGAATGAGCAGTTCTTC. Protein: CASSILRERNEQFF.

This clonotype was detected many times. This chain connects TRBV10-3 to TRBJ2-7; D might be TRBD2 (5 bases). The CDR3 is made up of 14 amino acids. V lost 10 bases and J 3 bases, leaving 19 bases between the germline ends. The V gene's germline CDR1 is ENHRY and CDR2 SYGVKD. CDR3 sequence reads: CATHQDGNLYEQYF. The CDR3, as DNA: TGTGCCACGCACCAGGACGGGAACCTCTACGAGCAGTACTTC.

This clonotype was counted a few times. The J gene is TRBJ1-1, the V gene TRBV6-2 or TRBV6-3; 9 bases line up with TRBD1. V was pared by 7 bases and J by 4 bases, with 13 bases of the junction left unmatched. The CDR3 is made up of 16 amino acids. The V gene's germline CDR1 is MNHEY and CDR2 SVGEGT. In nucleotides, the CDR3 is TGTGCCAGCATTTCAACAGGGGGCGAGCGGAGCACTGAAGCTTTCTTT. It yields the protein CASISTGGERSTEAFF.

This clonotype showed up many times. The rearrangement links TRBV29-1 to TRBJ2-7; the D gene is possibly TRBD1 (5 bases). There are 13 residues in the CDR3. V was clipped by 4 bases and J by 0 bases, with 10 bases between them. CDR1 SQVTM and CDR2 ANQGSEA come from the germline V gene. CDR3: CSVVGPVSYEQYF. The DNA for the CDR3 is TGCAGCGTTGTGGGGCCAGTCTCCTACGAGCAGTACTTC.

This clonotype was found many times. The chain has TRBV5-1 and TRBJ2-5, with TRBD1 matching 10 bases. This CDR3 region has 14 residues. Germline CDR1 and CDR2: SGHRS and YFSETQ. Trimming cost V 4 bases and J 3 bases; bases outside gene matches: 3. CDR3 in DNA: TGCGCCAGCAGCAGCGGGACAGGGGAAGAGACCCAGTACTTC. It encodes CASSSGTGEETQYF.

The rearrangement joins TRBV5-4 to TRBJ2-2, with 7 bases matching TRBD2. Per the germline V gene, CDR1 is SGHNT and CDR2 is YYREEE (reference sequence). V shed 2 bases, J shed 2 bases, and the junction held 6 bases outside the gene matches. The CDR3 has 16 residues. In DNA form, the CDR3 reads TGTGCCAGCAGCTTCATCCTAGCGGAAAACACCGGGGAGCTGTTTTTT. This gives the protein CASSFILAENTGELFF.

Comments on this clonotype: This may be a read error: a much more frequent sequence differs by one nucleotide. This chain joins TRBV29-1 and TRBJ1-2; D not resolved. Germline V CDR1 and CDR2: SQVTM, ANQGSEA. The CDR3 loop spans 12 amino acids. The chain's CDR3 is CGVEGQDYGYTF. CDR3 in DNA: TGCGGCGTTGAAGGGCAGGACTATGGCTACACCTTC.

For this clonotype: Just one base apart from a much larger clone, this may be a read error. The chain couples TRBV5-1 to TRBJ1-2; a weak D match, TRBD1 (5 bases). CDR1 and CDR2 (germline): SGHRS, YFSETQ. CDR3 length: 15 residues. Trimming took 3 bases from V and 6 from J, leaving 18 bases between them. The CDR3 DNA is TGCGCCAGCAGCTCTACCGGGACCCCAAGGAATGGCTACACCTTC. This translates into CASSSTGTPRNGYTF.

This clonotype was seen repeatedly, ten times or more. The chain employs TRBV20-1 and TRBJ2-1; 7 bases align to TRBD2. The length of the CDR3 is 14 residues. The V gene end was trimmed by 5 bases and the J gene end by 2 bases; junction bases not matched to a gene: 6. CDR1 DFQATT and CDR2 SNEGSKA come from the germline V gene (reference sequence). The CDR3 sequence: CSAYTSEPYNEQFF. CDR3 nucleotide sequence: TGCAGTGCTTATACTAGCGAGCCCTACAATGAGCAGTTCTTC.

The table lists this clonotype with a few counts. The V and J genes are TRBV5-1 and TRBJ2-7, with 9 bases lining up with TRBD1. The CDR3 runs to 15 residues. The V segment lost 5 bases and the J segment 5 bases; nucleotides outside the gene matches: 11. Germline-derived CDR1 and CDR2 are SGHRS and YFSETQ. The DNA of the CDR3 is TGCGCCAGCAGGACTTTGGGACAGGGTCTCAACGAGCAGTACTTC. Amino acid sequence: CASRTLGQGLNEQYF.

This clonotype showed up many times. This chain connects TRBV6-5 to TRBJ1-2; weak D call: TRBD1 (5 bases). The CDR3 is 13 amino acids. Trimming shortened V by 2 bases and J by 7 bases, and 11 bases separated the two germline ends. Germline CDR1 is MNHEY and CDR2 is SVGAGI. The CDR3 here is CASSYNRWTGYTF. The CDR3 DNA reads as TGTGCCAGCAGTTACAACAGGTGGACTGGCTACACCTTC.

In this sample, this clonotype turned up a few times. V is TRBV6-1 and J is TRBJ1-6, with a possible D match to TRBD1 (6 bases). V was clipped by 6 bases and J by 6 bases, with 12 bases between them. Germline V CDR1 and CDR2: MNHNS, SASEGT. This CDR3 region has 14 residues. The chain's CDR3 is CASSRQDGNSPLHF. DNA of the CDR3: TGTGCCAGCAGCCGACAGGACGGTAATTCACCCCTCCACTTT.

This clonotype was picked up a small number of times. This rearrangement joins TRBV7-2 to TRBJ1-4, with 7 positions matching TRBD1. With V trimmed by 7 bases and J by 3 bases, 5 bases remained unmatched. The CDR3 sequence is 14 residues long. The germline CDR1 and CDR2 sequences are SGHTA and FQGNSA. CDR3 DNA sequence: TGTGCCAGCACCTTCGGGACAGCTAATGAAAAACTGTTTTTT. Translated, it gives CASTFGTANEKLFF.

This clonotype showed up just a few times. The chain carries TRBV10-3 and TRBJ1-1, with 7 positions matching TRBD1. The CDR3 consists of 15 residues. Germline trimming cut 11 bases from V and 2 bases from J; bases unmatched to any gene: 14. In germline, CDR1 is ENHRY, CDR2 SYGVKD. CDR3 sequence: CAVGDSQGRNTEAFF. The CDR3 coding sequence is TGTGCCGTTGGGGACAGCCAGGGGAGAAACACTGAAGCTTTCTTT.